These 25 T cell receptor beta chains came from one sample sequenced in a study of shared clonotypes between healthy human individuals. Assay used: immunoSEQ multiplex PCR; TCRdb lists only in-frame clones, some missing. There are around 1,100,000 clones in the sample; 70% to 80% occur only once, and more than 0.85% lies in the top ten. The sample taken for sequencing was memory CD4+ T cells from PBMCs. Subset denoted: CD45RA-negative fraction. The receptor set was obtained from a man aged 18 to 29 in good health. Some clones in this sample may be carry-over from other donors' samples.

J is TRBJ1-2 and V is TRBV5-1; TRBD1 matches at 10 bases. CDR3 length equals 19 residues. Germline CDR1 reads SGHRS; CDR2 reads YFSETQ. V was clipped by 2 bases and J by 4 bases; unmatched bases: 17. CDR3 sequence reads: CASSLPTTRATGGFYGYTF. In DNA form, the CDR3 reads TGCGCCAGCAGCTTACCTACTACGAGAGCGACAGGGGGCTTCTATGGCTACACCTTC.

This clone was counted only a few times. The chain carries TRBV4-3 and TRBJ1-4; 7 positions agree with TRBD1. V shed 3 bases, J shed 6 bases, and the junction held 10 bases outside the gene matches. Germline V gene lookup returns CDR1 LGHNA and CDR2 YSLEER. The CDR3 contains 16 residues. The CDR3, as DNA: TGCGCCAGCAGCCAGCGGGCAGGGGGATTCGATGAAAAACTGTTTTTT. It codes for CASSQRAGGFDEKLFF.

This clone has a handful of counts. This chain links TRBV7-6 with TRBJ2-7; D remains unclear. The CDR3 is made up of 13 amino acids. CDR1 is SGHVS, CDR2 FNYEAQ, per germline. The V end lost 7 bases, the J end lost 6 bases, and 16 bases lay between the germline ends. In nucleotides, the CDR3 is TGTGCCAGCACCAGGACCGTGGACGGCGAGCAGTACTTC. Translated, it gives CASTRTVDGEQYF.

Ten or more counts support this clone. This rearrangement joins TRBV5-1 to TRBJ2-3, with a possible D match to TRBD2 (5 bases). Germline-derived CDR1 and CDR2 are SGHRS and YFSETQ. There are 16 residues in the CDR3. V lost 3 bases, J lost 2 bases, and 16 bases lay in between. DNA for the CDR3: TGCGCCAGCAGCTGGGCACTGACGGGGATCACAGATACGCAGTATTTT. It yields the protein CASSWALTGITDTQYF.

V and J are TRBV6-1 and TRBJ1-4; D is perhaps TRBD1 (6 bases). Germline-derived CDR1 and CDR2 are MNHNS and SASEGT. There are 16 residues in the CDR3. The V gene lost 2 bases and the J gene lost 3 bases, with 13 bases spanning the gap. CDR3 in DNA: TGTGCCAGCAGTGAAAGGTCGGGGGCCTCTAATGAAAAACTGTTTTTT. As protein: CASSERSGASNEKLFF.

The CDR3 region is CASSSGIGVGTEAFF. CDR3 bases: TGTGCCAGCAGTAGCGGGATCGGGGTGGGCACTGAAGCTTTCTTT. This chain connects TRBV27 to TRBJ1-1; D is uncertain. From germline, CDR1 is MNHEY and CDR2 SMNVEV (reference sequence). Deletions cut 5 bases from V and 4 bases from J, with 17 bases between. The CDR3 extends over 15 amino acids.

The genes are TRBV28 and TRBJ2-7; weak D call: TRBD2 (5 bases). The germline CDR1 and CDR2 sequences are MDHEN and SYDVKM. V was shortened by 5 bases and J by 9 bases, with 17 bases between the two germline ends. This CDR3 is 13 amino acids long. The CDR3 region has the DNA TGTGCCAGCAGTCCTAACCGGGGTAGCAGGCAGTACTTC. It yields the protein CASSPNRGSRQYF.

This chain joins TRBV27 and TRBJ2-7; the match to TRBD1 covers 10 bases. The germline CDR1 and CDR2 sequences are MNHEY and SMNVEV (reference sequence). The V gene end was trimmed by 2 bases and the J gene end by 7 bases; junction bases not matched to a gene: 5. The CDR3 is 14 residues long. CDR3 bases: TGTGCCAGCAGTTTAGTCGGACAGGGGGGGGAGCAGTACTTC. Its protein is CASSLVGQGGEQYF.

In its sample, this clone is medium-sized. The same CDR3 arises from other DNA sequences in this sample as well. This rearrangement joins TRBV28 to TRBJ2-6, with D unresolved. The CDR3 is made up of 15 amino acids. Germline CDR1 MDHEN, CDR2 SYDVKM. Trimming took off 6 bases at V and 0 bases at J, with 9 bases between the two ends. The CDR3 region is CASSYEHSGANVLTF. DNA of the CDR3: TGTGCCAGCAGCTATGAACACTCTGGGGCCAACGTCCTGACTTTC. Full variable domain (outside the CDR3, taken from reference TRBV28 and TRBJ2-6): DVKVTQSSRYLVKRTGEKVFLECVQDMDHENMFWYRQDPGLGLRLIYFSYDVKMKEKGDIPEGYSVSREKKERFSLILESASTNQTSMYLCASSYEHSGANVLTFGAGSRLTVL.

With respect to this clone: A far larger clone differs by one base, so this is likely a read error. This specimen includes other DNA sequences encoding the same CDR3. In DNA form, the CDR3 reads TGCGCCAGCAGCTTGGACGGGGCCAACGTCCTGACTTTC. Protein sequence: CASSLDGANVLTF. The chain couples TRBV5-1 to TRBJ2-6; no definite D call. The germline gives CDR1 SGHRS, CDR2 YFSETQ. Trimming removed 0 bases from V and 4 bases from J, with 2 bases in between. The CDR3 loop spans 13 amino acids.

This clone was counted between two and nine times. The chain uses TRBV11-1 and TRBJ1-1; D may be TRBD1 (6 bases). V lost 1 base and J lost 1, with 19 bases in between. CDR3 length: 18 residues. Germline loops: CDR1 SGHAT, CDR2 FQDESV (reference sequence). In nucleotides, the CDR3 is TGTGCCAGCAGCTTAGGTTTAAAGTTGGGACACCAGAACACTGAAGCTTTCTTT. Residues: CASSLGLKLGHQNTEAFF. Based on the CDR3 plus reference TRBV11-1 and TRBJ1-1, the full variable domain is EAEVAQSPRYKITEKSQAVAFWCDPISGHATLYWYRQILGQGPELLVQFQDESVVDDSQLPKDRFSAERLKGVDSTLKIQPAELGDSAMYLCASSLGLKLGHQNTEAFFGQGTRLTVV.

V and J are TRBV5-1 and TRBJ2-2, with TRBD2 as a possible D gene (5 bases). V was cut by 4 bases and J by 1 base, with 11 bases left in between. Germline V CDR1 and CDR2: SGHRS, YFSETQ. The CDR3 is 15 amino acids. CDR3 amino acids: CASSHRRENTGELFF. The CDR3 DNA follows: TGCGCCAGCAGCCACAGACGGGAGAACACCGGGGAGCTGTTTTTT. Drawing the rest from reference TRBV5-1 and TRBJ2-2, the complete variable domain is KAGVTQTPRYLIKTRGQQVTLSCSPISGHRSVSWYQQTPGQGLQFLFEYFSETQRNKGNFPGRFSGRQFSNSRSEMNVSTLELGDSALYLCASSHRRENTGELFFGEGSRLTVL.

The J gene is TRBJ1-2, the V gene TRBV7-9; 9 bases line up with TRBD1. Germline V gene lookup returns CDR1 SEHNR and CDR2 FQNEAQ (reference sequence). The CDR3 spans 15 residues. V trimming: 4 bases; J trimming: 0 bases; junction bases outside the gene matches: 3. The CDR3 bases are TGTGCCAGCAGCTGGGGACAGGGAGCTAACTATGGCTACACCTTC. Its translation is CASSWGQGANYGYTF.

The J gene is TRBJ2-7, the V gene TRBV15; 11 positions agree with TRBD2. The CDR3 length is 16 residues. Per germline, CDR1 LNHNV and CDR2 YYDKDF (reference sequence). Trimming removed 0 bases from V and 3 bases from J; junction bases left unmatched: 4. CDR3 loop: CATSRDKLAGVYEQYF. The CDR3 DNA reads TGTGCCACCAGCAGAGATAAACTAGCGGGGGTCTACGAGCAGTACTTC. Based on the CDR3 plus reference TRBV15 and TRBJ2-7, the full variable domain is DAMVIQNPRYQVTQFGKPVTLSCSQTLNHNVMYWYQQKSSQAPKLLFHYYDKDFNNEADTPDNFQSRRPNTSFCFLDIRSPGLGDTAMYLCATSRDKLAGVYEQYFGPGTRLTVT.

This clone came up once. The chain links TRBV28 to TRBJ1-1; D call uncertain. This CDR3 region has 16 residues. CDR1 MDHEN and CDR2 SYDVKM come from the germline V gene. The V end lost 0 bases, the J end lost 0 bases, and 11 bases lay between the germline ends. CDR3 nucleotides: TGTGCCAGCAGTTTATGGGGCCAGCCCATGAACACTGAAGCTTTCTTT. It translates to CASSLWGQPMNTEAFF.

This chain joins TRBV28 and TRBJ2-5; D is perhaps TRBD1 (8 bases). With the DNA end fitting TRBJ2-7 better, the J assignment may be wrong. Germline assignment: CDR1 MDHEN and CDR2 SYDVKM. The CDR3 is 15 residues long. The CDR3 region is CASSLVDRDYHEQYF. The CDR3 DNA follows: TGTGCCAGCAGTTTAGTGGACAGGGACTACCACGAGCAGTACTTC.

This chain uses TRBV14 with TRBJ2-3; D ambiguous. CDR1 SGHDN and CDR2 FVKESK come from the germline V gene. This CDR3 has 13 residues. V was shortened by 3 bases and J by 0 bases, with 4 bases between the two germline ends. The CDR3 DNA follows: TGTGCCAGCAGCCACAGAAGCACAGATACGCAGTATTTT. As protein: CASSHRSTDTQYF.

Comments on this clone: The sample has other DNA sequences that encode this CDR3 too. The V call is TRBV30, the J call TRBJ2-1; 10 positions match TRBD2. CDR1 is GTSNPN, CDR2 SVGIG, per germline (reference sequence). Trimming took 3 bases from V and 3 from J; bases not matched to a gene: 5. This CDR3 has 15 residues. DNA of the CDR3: TGTGCCTGGAGCGTCGGGACTAGCGTCTACAATGAGCAGTTCTTC. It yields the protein CAWSVGTSVYNEQFF.

CDR3 amino acids: CASSFGSGYEQYF. For the CDR3, the DNA is TGTGCCAGCAGCTTTGGGAGCGGGTACGAGCAGTACTTC. The genes are TRBV7-2 and TRBJ2-7, with D tentatively TRBD2 (6 bases). The CDR3 runs to 13 residues. Germline V gives CDR1 SGHTA, CDR2 FQGNSA. V shed 3 bases and J shed 4 bases, with 10 bases lying between them.

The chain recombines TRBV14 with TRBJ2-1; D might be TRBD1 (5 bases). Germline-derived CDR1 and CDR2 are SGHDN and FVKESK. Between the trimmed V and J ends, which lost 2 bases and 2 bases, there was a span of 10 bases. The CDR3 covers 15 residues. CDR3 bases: TGTGCCAGCAGCCAAAGGACATCAGCCTACAATGAGCAGTTCTTC. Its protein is CASSQRTSAYNEQFF. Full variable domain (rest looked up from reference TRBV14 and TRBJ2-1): EAGVTQFPSHSVIEKGQTVTLRCDPISGHDNLYWYRRVMGKEIKFLLHFVKESKQDESGMPNNRFLAERTGGTYSTLKVQPAELEDSGVYFCASSQRTSAYNEQFFGPGTRLTVL.

This chain's CDR3 is CASSPGGGERRAGYTF. Written as DNA, the CDR3 is TGTGCCAGCAGCCCTGGGGGGGGTGAACGACGAGCGGGCTACACCTTC. The J gene is TRBJ1-2, the V gene TRBV5-4; TRBD1 is a possible D gene (5 bases). Germline V gene lookup returns CDR1 SGHNT and CDR2 YYREEE (reference sequence). Deletions cut 4 bases from V and 8 bases from J, with 24 bases between. CDR3 length: 16 residues.

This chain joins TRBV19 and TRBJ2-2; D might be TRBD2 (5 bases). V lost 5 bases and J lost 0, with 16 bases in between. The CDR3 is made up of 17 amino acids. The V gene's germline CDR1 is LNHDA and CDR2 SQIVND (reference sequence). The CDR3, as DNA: TGTGCCAGTAGTCCGCTGGGGAGCGCCGCGAACACCGGGGAGCTGTTTTTT. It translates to CASSPLGSAANTGELFF.

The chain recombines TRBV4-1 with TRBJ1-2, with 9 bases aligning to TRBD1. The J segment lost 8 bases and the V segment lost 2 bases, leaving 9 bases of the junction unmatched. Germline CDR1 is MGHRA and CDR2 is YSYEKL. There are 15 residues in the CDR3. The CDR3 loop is CASSQPWDRAYGYTF. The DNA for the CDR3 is TGCGCCAGCAGCCAACCCTGGGACAGGGCCTACGGCTACACCTTC.

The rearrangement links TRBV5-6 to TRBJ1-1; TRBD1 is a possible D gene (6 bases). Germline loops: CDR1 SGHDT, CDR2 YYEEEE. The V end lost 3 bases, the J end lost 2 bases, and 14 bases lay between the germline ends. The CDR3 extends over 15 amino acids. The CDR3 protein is CASSSPGTPNTEAFF. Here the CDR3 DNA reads TGTGCCAGCAGCTCTCCCGGGACACCTAACACTGAAGCTTTCTTT.

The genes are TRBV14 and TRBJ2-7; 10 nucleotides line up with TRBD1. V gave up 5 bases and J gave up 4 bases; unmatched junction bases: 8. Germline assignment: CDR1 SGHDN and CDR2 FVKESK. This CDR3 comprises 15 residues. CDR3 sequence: CASSYKTGGWYEQYF. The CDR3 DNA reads TGTGCCAGCAGCTACAAGACAGGGGGCTGGTACGAGCAGTACTTC. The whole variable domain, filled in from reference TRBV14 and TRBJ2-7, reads EAGVTQFPSHSVIEKGQTVTLRCDPISGHDNLYWYRRVMGKEIKFLLHFVKESKQDESGMPNNRFLAERTGGTYSTLKVQPAELEDSGVYFCASSYKTGGWYEQYFGPGTRLTVT.